A single count supports the clone carrying this T cell receptor beta chain. Its antigen is undetermined. The ends were cut back, 4 bases at V and 6 bases at J, with 14 bases in the middle. Per germline, CDR1 SGHRS and CDR2 YFSETQ. The CDR3 runs to 13 residues. The sample belongs to a study of long-term antiretroviral therapy in people with HIV. Overall study findings and caveats: Diversity increased after ART yet remained lower than in transplant donor controls.

At survey level, the immunoSEQ assay was run in its v3.0 version. The protocol was immunoSEQ multiplex PCR, while the TCRdb copy is restricted to in-frame clones and leaves out a portion. Of 25,000 to 35,000 clones in the sample, over 75% are singletons; the top ten hold 3% to 4%. This chain links TRBV5-1 with TRBJ2-7; a possible D gene is TRBD1 (6 bases). Sequences were derived from unsorted PBMCs, sampled 0.8 years before starting antiretroviral therapy. The clonotype was recovered from a man between 18 and 35 years old with HIV. The CDR3 nucleotides are TGCGCCAGCAGCGAACAGGGTAGTGTCGAGCAGTACTTC. Amino acid sequence: CASSEQGSVEQYF.